This T cell receptor (beta chain) was sequenced in a study of shared clonotypes between healthy human individuals. The V and J ends lost 5 bases and 5 bases respectively, with 13 bases between them. This CDR3 is built from 13 residues. CDR1 and CDR2 (germline): MDHEN, SYDVKM. Profiled with immunoSEQ multiplex PCR; TCRdb holds only in-frame clones, not every one. The sample comprises a few hundred thousand clones, around 97% of which are singletons, and about 0.06% rests with the top ten. This sequence originates from a woman in her 30s in good health. The source material was naive CD4+ T cells sorted from blood. As to subset: CD45RA+ positively selected. This chain links TRBV28 with TRBJ2-7; no reliable D call. CDR3 nucleotide sequence: TGTGCCAGCAGTCAGACTTATGGGGACGAGCAGTACTTC. Its translation is CASSQTYGDEQYF.